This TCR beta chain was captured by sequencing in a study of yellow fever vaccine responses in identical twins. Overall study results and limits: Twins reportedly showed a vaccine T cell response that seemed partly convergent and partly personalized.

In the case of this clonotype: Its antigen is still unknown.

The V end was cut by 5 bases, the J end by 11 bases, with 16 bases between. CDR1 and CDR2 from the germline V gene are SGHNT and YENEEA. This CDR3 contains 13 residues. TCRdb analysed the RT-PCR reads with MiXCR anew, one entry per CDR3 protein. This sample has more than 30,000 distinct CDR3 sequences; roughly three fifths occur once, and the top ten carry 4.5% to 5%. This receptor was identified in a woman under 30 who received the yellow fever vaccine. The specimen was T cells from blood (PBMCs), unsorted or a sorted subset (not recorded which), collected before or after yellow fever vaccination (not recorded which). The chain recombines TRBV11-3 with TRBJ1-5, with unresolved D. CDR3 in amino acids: CASSLKPDLSQHF. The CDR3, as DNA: TGTGCCAGCAGCCTGAAACCCGACCTGTCCCAGCATTTT. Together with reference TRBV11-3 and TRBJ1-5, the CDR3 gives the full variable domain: EAGVVQSPRYKIIEKKQPVAFWCNPISGHNTLYWYLQNLGQGPELLIRYENEEAVDDSQLPKDRFSAERLKGVDSTLKIQPAELGDSAVYLCASSLKPDLSQHFGDGTRLSIL.